This T cell receptor (beta chain) was captured in a study of T cell repertoires in cytomegalovirus infection. Looking at the study overall: CMV infection and matching HLA type were both indicated by public TCR beta signatures.

Of note for this clonotype: Its antigen is as yet unknown.

From the reads, TCRdb called clonotypes with MiXCR, one entry per CDR3 protein. Of 230,000 or so distinct CDR3 sequences in the sample, approximately 38% were seen once. Study conclusions and caveats: HLA-C-restricted CMV clonotypes gave the most frequent clonotype in two of eight donors.

The clonotype comes from a human donor in good health (CMV status not recorded). Some clones in this sample may be carry-over from other donors' samples. The input for sequencing was CD8+ T cells from cultured PBMCs, taken from culture after CMV antigen stimulation.

CDR3 DNA: TGTGCCATCAGTTCACCGGGACTAGGGCCCCAAAACACCGGGGAGCTGTTTTTT. Translated: CAISSPGLGPQNTGELFF. The genes are TRBV10-3 and TRBJ2-2; 8 bases fit TRBD2. J was trimmed by 2 bases and V by 5 bases; bases with no gene match: 13. Germline CDR1 reads ENHRY; CDR2 reads SYGVKD. This CDR3 has 18 amino acids.